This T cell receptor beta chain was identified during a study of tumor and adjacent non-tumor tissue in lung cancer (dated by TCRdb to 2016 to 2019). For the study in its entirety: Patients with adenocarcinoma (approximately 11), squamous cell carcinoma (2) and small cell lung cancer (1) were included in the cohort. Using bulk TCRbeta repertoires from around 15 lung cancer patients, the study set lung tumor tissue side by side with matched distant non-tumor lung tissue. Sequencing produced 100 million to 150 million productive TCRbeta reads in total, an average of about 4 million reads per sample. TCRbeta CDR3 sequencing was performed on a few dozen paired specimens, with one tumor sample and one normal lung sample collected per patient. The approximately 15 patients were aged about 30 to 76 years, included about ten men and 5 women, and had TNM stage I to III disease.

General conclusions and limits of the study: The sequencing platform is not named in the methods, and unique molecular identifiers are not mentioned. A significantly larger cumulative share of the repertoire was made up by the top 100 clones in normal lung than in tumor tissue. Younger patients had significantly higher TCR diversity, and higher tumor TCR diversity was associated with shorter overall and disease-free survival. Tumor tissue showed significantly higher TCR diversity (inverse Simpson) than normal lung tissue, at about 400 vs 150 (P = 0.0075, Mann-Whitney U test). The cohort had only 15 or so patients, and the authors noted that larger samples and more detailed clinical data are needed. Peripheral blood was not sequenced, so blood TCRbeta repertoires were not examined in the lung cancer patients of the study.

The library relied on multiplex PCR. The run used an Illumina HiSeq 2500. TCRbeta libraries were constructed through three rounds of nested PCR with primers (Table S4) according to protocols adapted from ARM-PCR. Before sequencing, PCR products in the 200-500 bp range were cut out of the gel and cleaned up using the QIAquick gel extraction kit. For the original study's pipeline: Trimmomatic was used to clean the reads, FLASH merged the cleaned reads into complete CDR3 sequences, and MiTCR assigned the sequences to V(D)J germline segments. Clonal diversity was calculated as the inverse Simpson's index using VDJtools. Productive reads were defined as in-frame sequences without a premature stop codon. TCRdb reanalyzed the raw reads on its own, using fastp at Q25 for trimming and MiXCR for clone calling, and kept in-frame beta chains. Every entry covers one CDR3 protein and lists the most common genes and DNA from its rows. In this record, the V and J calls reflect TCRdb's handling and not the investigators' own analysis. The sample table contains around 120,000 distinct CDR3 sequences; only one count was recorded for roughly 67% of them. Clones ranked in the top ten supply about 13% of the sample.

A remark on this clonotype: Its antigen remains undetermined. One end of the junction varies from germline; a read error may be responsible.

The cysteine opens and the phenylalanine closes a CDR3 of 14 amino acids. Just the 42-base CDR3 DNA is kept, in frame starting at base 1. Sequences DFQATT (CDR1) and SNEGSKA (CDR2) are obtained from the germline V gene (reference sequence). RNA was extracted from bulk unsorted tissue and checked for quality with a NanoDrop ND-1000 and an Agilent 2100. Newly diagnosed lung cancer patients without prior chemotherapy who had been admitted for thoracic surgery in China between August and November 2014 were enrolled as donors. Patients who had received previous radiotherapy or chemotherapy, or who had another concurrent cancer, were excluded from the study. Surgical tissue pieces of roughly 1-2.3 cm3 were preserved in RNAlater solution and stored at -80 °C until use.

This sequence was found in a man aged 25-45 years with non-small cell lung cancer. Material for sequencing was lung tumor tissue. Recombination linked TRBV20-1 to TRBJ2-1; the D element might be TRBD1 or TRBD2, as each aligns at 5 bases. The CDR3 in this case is CNGRDLTSYNEQFF. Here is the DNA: TGCAATGGCCGGGACCTTACCTCCTACAACGAGCAGTTCTTC.